This entry lists 13 T cell receptor beta chains sequenced from one sample in a study of CD8 T cells in Susac syndrome. About 0.5 to 1 ug RNA was reverse transcribed with random hexamers. TCRdb reanalysed the immunoSEQ multiplex PCR reads using MiXCR and keeps one entry per CDR3 protein. This table has some 110,000 distinct CDR3 sequences, roughly 94% appearing once. What was sequenced was CD8+ T cells from PBMCs. The receptors originated from a human donor with Susac syndrome.

V usage is TRBV7-8 and J usage is TRBJ1-6; 8 bases are shared with TRBD1. The V and J ends lost 6 bases and 5 bases, in that order; junction bases with no gene match: 3. This CDR3 is 14 amino acids long. From germline, CDR1 is SGHVS and CDR2 FQNEAQ. The CDR3 reads CASRNRGDNSPLHF. Written as DNA, the CDR3 is TGTGCCAGCAGGAACAGGGGGGATAATTCACCCCTCCACTTT.

The CDR3 reads CASSKEVSGELFF. The CDR3 DNA reads as TGTGCCAGCAGCAAAGAGGTCTCCGGGGAGCTGTTTTTT. The V call is TRBV7-9, the J call TRBJ2-2, with D uncertain. Deletions cut 5 bases from V and 6 bases from J, with 10 bases between. The CDR3 runs to 13 residues. The germline V gene has CDR1 SEHNR and CDR2 FQNEAQ (reference sequence).

V and J are TRBV12-3 or TRBV12-4 and TRBJ1-2, with unresolved D. The CDR3 has 13 residues. Trimming shortened V by 3 bases and J by 2 bases, and 7 bases separated the two germline ends. The CDR3 spells CASSFQENYGYTF. CDR3 sequence (DNA): TGTGCCAGCAGTTTTCAGGAGAACTATGGCTACACCTTC.

The chain joins TRBV29-1 to TRBJ2-7; no firm D call. V shed 2 bases and J shed 2 bases, with 13 bases lying between them. Germline values: CDR1 SQVTM, CDR2 ANQGSEA. This CDR3 spans 14 amino acids. The CDR3 nucleotides read TGCAGCGTTGAATGGGCAGATGCCCCCTACGAGCAGTACTTC. This encodes CSVEWADAPYEQYF.

The chain is built from TRBV29-1 and TRBJ2-7; D gene unclear. Trimming left V 5 bases short and J 0 bases short, with 14 bases between. Germline V gives CDR1 SQVTM, CDR2 ANQGSEA. This CDR3 has 14 amino acids. CDR3 sequence: CSVLQVLDSYEQYF. In DNA form, the CDR3 reads TGCAGCGTTCTTCAGGTTCTCGACTCCTACGAGCAGTACTTC.

The V gene is TRBV4-3, the J gene TRBJ2-7, with D tentatively TRBD2 (5 bases). The V end lost 0 bases, the J end lost 4 bases, and 13 bases lay between the germline ends. The length of the CDR3 is 15 residues. CDR1 is LGHNA, CDR2 YSLEER, per germline. Written as DNA, the CDR3 is TGCGCCAGCAGCCAAGATAACGGGCCGGGGTACGAGCAGTACTTC. Translation: CASSQDNGPGYEQYF.

The rearrangement links TRBV11-2 to TRBJ2-3, with 8 bases identical to TRBD2. The V gene end was trimmed by 2 bases and the J gene end by 2 bases; junction bases not matched to a gene: 6. The CDR3 spans 16 residues. Germline V lookup: CDR1 SGHAT, CDR2 FQNNGV. In DNA form, the CDR3 reads TGTGCCAGCAGCTTAAGGTCGCGGGGGGTCACAGATACGCAGTATTTT. It codes for CASSLRSRGVTDTQYF.

This sequence joins TRBV14 and TRBJ2-1; D unresolved. Germline CDR1 and CDR2: SGHDN and FVKESK. The CDR3 length is 13 residues. The V end was cut by 1 base, the J end by 5 bases, with 6 bases between. The CDR3 loop reads CASSQGWNNEQFF. The CDR3 nucleotides read TGTGCCAGCAGCCAAGGATGGAACAATGAGCAGTTCTTC.

This clonotype came up once. This sequence joins TRBV3-1 and TRBJ2-1; the match to TRBD1 covers 10 bases. This CDR3 has 17 amino acids. The V and J ends lost 4 bases and 8 bases, in that order; junction bases with no gene match: 14. Looked up from germline, CDR1 is LGHDT and CDR2 is YNNKEL (reference sequence). CDR3 protein: CASSPVGSGQGSDEQFF. The CDR3 nucleotides read TGTGCCAGCAGCCCGGTCGGATCGGGACAGGGGAGCGATGAGCAGTTCTTC.

In this sample, this clonotype turned up once. The gene calls are TRBV5-6 and TRBJ2-1; D perhaps matches TRBD2 (6 bases). This CDR3 has 14 amino acids. V dropped 4 bases and J dropped 4 bases, with 12 bases sitting between them. From germline, CDR1 is SGHDT and CDR2 YYEEEE. The CDR3, as DNA: TGTGCCAGCAGCCCCCCTGGGGGGTACAATGAGCAGTTCTTC. This sequence encodes CASSPPGGYNEQFF. The variable domain in full, completed from reference TRBV5-6 and TRBJ2-1, reads DAGVTQSPTHLIKTRGQQVTLRCSPKSGHDTVSWYQQALGQGPQFIFQYYEEEERQRGNFPDRFSGHQFPNYSSELNVNALLLGDSALYLCASSPPGGYNEQFFGPGTRLTVL.

The CDR3 spells CASRQSDTDTQYF. CDR3 nucleotides: TGTGCCAGCAGACAGAGCGACACAGATACGCAGTATTTT. The genes are TRBV7-2 and TRBJ2-3, with no clear D. Per germline, CDR1 SGHTA and CDR2 FQGNSA. The CDR3 has 13 residues. V lost 6 bases to trimming and J lost 2 bases, with 9 bases between them.

CDR3 DNA sequence: TGCAGCGTCCGGGACAACTCCTACGAGCAGTACTTC. It translates to CSVRDNSYEQYF. This chain links TRBV29-1 with TRBJ2-7; weak D call: TRBD1 (6 bases). The CDR3 length is 12 residues. V was pared by 6 bases and J by 0 bases, with 9 bases between. CDR1 SQVTM and CDR2 ANQGSEA come from the germline V gene.

The chain combines TRBV15 with TRBJ2-1, with D possibly TRBD1 on 6 matching bases. The length of the CDR3 is 17 residues. V shed 5 bases and J shed 2 bases, with 19 bases lying between them. The V gene's germline CDR1 is LNHNV and CDR2 YYDKDF (reference sequence). The CDR3 DNA reads TGTGCCACCAGCTCAGGGGCGACAGGAGGTACCTACAATGAGCAGTTCTTC. Translation gives CATSSGATGGTYNEQFF.